These 3 T cell receptor beta chains came from one sample sequenced in a study of blood T cell repertoires in COVID-19 (TCRdb year 2020). The method behind the library was the immunoSEQ multiplex PCR assay. TCRdb stores this immuneACCESS table with in-frame sequences only. Part of the clones is absent; in the studies checked, under half of the shortfall reflects unresolved V genes, and no reason is known for the rest. Across this sample there are under 200,000 clones, with approximately 84% seen only once. The top ten hold 5.4% of the sample. Sequencing used peripheral blood. The receptor source for this set is a woman aged 45-59 years with COVID-19, enrolled during active disease.

The chain is built from TRBV19 and TRBJ1-5; possible D gene TRBD1, 5 bases. Germline CDR1 LNHDA, CDR2 SQIVND (reference sequence). This CDR3 has 14 residues. The germline V and J ends were trimmed by 7 bases and 1 base, with 11 bases remaining between them. The CDR3 DNA sequence: TGTGCCAGTAATTTGGGGCAGAGCAATCAGCCCCAGCATTTT. As protein: CASNLGQSNQPQHF.

This chain uses TRBV7-2 with TRBJ2-1; TRBD2 matches at 16 bases. Germline CDR1 and CDR2: SGHTA and FQGNSA. The CDR3 is 18 residues long. The J segment lost 5 bases and the V segment lost 1 base, leaving 5 bases of the junction unmatched. The CDR3 bases are TGTGCCAGCAGCTTAGAACCGGGACTAGCGGGGGGGGACAATGAGCAGTTCTTC. Translating it yields CASSLEPGLAGGDNEQFF.

The rearrangement links TRBV7-9 to TRBJ1-6; TRBD1 matches at 8 bases. Losses at the gene ends were 5 bases for V and 7 bases for J; bases not matched to a gene: 10. Germline V gene lookup returns CDR1 SEHNR and CDR2 FQNEAQ (reference sequence). There are 16 residues in the CDR3. The CDR3 loop is CASSPGQGEPNSPLHF. For the CDR3, the DNA is TGTGCCAGCAGCCCCGGACAGGGAGAGCCCAATTCACCCCTCCACTTT.